This TCR beta chain was documented in a study of kidney transplant recipient with SARS-CoV-2 infection (dated by TCRdb to about 2021). In its sample, this clonotype was seen many times. The antigen this receptor binds is unknown. No qualities accompany the bases; no much larger clone lies one base away. Reads for this sample came from an Illumina MiSeq. Profiling of the peripheral T cell repertoire was carried out for human TCRbeta genes. In the paper's pipeline: Beta-binomial modelling was applied to test for differential clonotype abundance so that variability over time was accounted for. Expanded clonotypes were screened against the ImmuneCODE reference database of SARS-CoV-2-associated TCRs and were mapped to viral genome regions. Further repertoire analyses covered TRBV gene usage, CDR3 length, CDR3 amino acid overlap between time points, clonotype abundance distributions and Jaccard similarity. Through fastp at Q25 and MiXCR, TCRdb rebuilt clones from the public reads, retaining in-frame beta chains. Entries that share a CDR3 protein sequence are merged under the most common genes and DNA. For this entry, the V and J calls and clone size follow TCRdb and not the study's own pipeline. In all, the sample holds roughly 250,000 distinct CDR3 sequences, and 29% of those were seen once. The biggest ten clones account for under 9.5% of the sample.

The sample's time point label is to be understood as: pre-pandemic baseline sample and day 111 after first positive SARS-CoV-2 test. CDR1 SGHAT and CDR2 FQNNGV are derived from the germline V gene. The CDR3 holds 14 amino acids from the cysteine to the phenylalanine. Only the CDR3 part of the read is kept: 42 bases, read in frame from the first base. From V the trimming removes 3 bases and from J it removes 8 bases, while the gene matches leave 4 bases of the junction unaccounted for. Recombination joined TRBV11-2 with TRBJ1-6, with TRBD1 identical over 7 junction bases. The receptor comes from a male patient between 25 and 39 years old who had COVID-19 and was a kidney transplant recipient. Because of the transplant, the T cells may be the graft donor's rather than the patient's own. Material: a blood sample, obtained at baseline and on day 111 from a kidney transplant recipient. The nucleotides are TGTGCCAGCAGCTTTTGGCAGGGGGATTCACCCCTCCACTTT. It specifies CASSFWQGDSPLHF.